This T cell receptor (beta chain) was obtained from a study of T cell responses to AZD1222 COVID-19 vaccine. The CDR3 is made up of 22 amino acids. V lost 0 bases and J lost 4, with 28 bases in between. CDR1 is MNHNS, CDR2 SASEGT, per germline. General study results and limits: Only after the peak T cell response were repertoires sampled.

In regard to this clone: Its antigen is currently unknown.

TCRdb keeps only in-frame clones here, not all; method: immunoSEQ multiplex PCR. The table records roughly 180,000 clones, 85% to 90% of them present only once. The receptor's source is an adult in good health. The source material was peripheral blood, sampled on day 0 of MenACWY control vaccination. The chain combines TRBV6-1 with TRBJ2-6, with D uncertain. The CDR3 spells CASSEAPVSARPSSVGANVLTF. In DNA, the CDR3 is TGTGCCAGCAGTGAAGCTCCGGTGTCAGCGCGGCCCTCCTCGGTAGGGGCCAACGTCCTGACTTTC.